Presented here are 32 T cell receptor beta chains from one specimen sequenced in a study of T cells in Graves' hyperthyroidism and ophthalmopathy. Researchers took RNA transcripts and amplified the TCR beta CDR3 regions from them. A set of HTBI primers served as the primers for a first-round RT-PCR of the TCR CDR3. One entry per CDR3 protein results from TCRdb running MiXCR on the multiplex PCR reads. This table has about 480,000 distinct CDR3 sequences, approximately 15% appearing once. The sample was blood. Receptors originate from a woman between 18 and 30 years old with Graves' hyperthyroidism.

This clonotype was detected many times. This chain uses TRBV12-3 or TRBV12-4 with TRBJ2-5; the D gene could be TRBD1 or TRBD2 (7 bases each). The CDR3 sequence is 14 residues long. V was cut by 5 bases and J by 5 bases, with 15 bases left in between. CDR3 nucleotides: TGTGCCAGCAGTAAGAGACAGGGAGGGGAGACCCAGTACTTC. The encoded protein is CASSKRQGGETQYF.

This chain links TRBV29-1 with TRBJ1-2; TRBD1 agrees at 8 bases. Germline CDR1 is SQVTM and CDR2 is ANQGSEA. This CDR3 spans 13 amino acids. V shed 1 base and J 8 bases; nucleotides not matched to a gene: 6. DNA for the CDR3: TGCAGCGTTGAAGGGCCCGGGACAGGCGGCTACACCTTC. Its translation: CSVEGPGTGGYTF. Based on the CDR3 plus reference TRBV29-1 and TRBJ1-2, the full variable domain is SAVISQKPSRDICQRGTSLTIQCQVDSQVTMMFWYRQQPGQSLTLIATANQGSEATYESGFVIDKFPISRPNLTFSTLTVSNMSPEDSSIYLCSVEGPGTGGYTFGSGTRLTVV.

This clonotype has more than one count but fewer than ten. The J gene is TRBJ2-6, the V gene TRBV19; tentatively, D is TRBD1 (6 bases). Germline V gene lookup returns CDR1 LNHDA and CDR2 SQIVND (reference sequence). The CDR3 consists of 15 residues. The V end was cut by 7 bases, the J end by 4 bases, with 14 bases between. The CDR3 spells CASKDQGYGANVLTF. The CDR3 DNA reads TGTGCCAGTAAGGACCAGGGGTACGGGGCCAACGTCCTGACTTTC.

The chain is built from TRBV5-1 and TRBJ2-7; 8 bases align to TRBD2. The ends lost 1 base at V and 0 bases at J; junction bases unmatched: 3. CDR1 and CDR2 from the germline V gene are SGHRS and YFSETQ. The CDR3 contains 15 residues. The CDR3 bases are TGCGCCAGCAGCTTGATAGCGGGGAGCTCCTACGAGCAGTACTTC. This encodes CASSLIAGSSYEQYF.

This clonotype was detected many times. This sequence joins TRBV24-1 and TRBJ2-5, with a tentative D call TRBD1 (5 bases). The CDR3 loop spans 14 amino acids. CDR1 is KGHDR and CDR2 is SFDVKD in the germline V gene. V was cut by 4 bases and J by 1 base, with 9 bases left in between. The CDR3, as DNA: TGTGCCACCAGTGACTCAGGGCCCCAAGAGACCCAGTACTTC. This gives the protein CATSDSGPQETQYF.

There are many counts of this clonotype. The rearrangement joins TRBV6-1 to TRBJ2-5; possibly TRBD1 for D (5 bases). Germline values: CDR1 MNHNS, CDR2 SASEGT. The CDR3 totals 16 residues. V dropped 6 bases and J dropped 3 bases, with 20 bases sitting between them. Here the CDR3 DNA reads TGTGCCAGCAGCCCTTCCCCTAGGGGCGTGGAAGAGACCCAGTACTTC. Its translation is CASSPSPRGVEETQYF.

In its sample, this clonotype was seen many times. The chain uses TRBV6-5 and TRBJ2-1, with a possible D match to TRBD2 (6 bases). The CDR3 consists of 17 residues. CDR1 and CDR2 from the germline V gene are MNHEY and SVGAGI. V lost 0 bases, J lost 7 bases, and 19 bases lay in between. The CDR3 nucleotides are TGTGCCAGCAGTTACTCGGGGGGTACTAGCCCGGGGAATGAGCAGTTCTTC. Protein: CASSYSGGTSPGNEQFF.

Ten or more counts support this clonotype. V usage is TRBV3-1 and J usage is TRBJ2-6, with 9 positions matching TRBD1. This CDR3 spans 16 amino acids. V lost 1 base and J lost 2; bases outside the gene matches: 0. Germline V gene lookup returns CDR1 LGHDT and CDR2 YNNKEL (reference sequence). The CDR3 here is CASSQGQGAGANVLTF. CDR3 nucleotides: TGTGCCAGCAGCCAAGGACAGGGGGCTGGGGCCAACGTCCTGACTTTC.

Many counts were recorded for this clonotype. The chain's CDR3 is CASSLSPHQPQHF. For the CDR3, the DNA is TGTGCCAGCAGCTTAAGCCCCCATCAGCCCCAGCATTTT. The rearrangement uses TRBV9 and TRBJ1-5; D is unresolved. V dropped 4 bases and J dropped 5 bases, with 10 bases sitting between them. Per the germline V gene, CDR1 is SGDLS and CDR2 is YYNGEE. The CDR3 has 13 amino acids.

The table lists this clonotype with many counts. This chain's CDR3 is CASSPGYGYTF. The DNA of the CDR3 is TGTGCCAGCAGCCCGGGGTATGGCTACACCTTC. V gene TRBV11-2 combines with J gene TRBJ1-2; D not resolved. V was shortened by 5 bases and J by 5 bases, with 6 bases between the two germline ends. This CDR3 region has 11 residues. The germline CDR1 and CDR2 sequences are SGHAT and FQNNGV. The variable domain in full, completed from reference TRBV11-2 and TRBJ1-2, reads EAGVAQSPRYKIIEKRQSVAFWCNPISGHATLYWYQQILGQGPKLLIQFQNNGVVDDSQLPKDRFSAERLKGVDSTLKIQPAKLEDSAVYLCASSPGYGYTFGSGTRLTVV.

This clonotype came up a few times. The chain uses TRBV3-1 and TRBJ1-1; perhaps TRBD1 as D (6 bases). V dropped 3 bases and J dropped 7 bases, with 12 bases sitting between them. CDR3 size: 13 residues. Germline values: CDR1 LGHDT, CDR2 YNNKEL (reference sequence). The CDR3 DNA is TGTGCCAGCAGCCAGGGACCGACAGGTGAAGCTTTCTTT. Amino acid sequence: CASSQGPTGEAFF.

This rearrangement joins TRBV4-1 to TRBJ2-7; tentative D call: TRBD2 (5 bases). Trimming stripped 1 base from V and 7 bases from J, with 11 bases between. The CDR3 sequence is 13 residues long. Germline V gene data show CDR1 as MGHRA and CDR2 as YSYEKL. CDR3 in amino acids: CASSQGTSGEQYV. As DNA, the CDR3 is TGCGCCAGCAGCCAAGGCACGTCGGGGGAGCAGTACGTC.

V is TRBV20-1 and J is TRBJ2-5; possibly TRBD1 or TRBD2 for D (5 bases each). Germline V gives CDR1 DFQATT, CDR2 SNEGSKA (reference sequence). The CDR3 contains 12 residues. V was shortened by 3 bases and J by 2 bases, with 7 bases between the two germline ends. The DNA for the CDR3 is TGCAGTGCTAGCGGGGCTCAAGAGACCCAGTACTTC. This sequence encodes CSASGAQETQYF.

This clonotype was seen a handful of times. This chain joins TRBV24-1 and TRBJ2-5, with 10 bases that match TRBD1. The CDR3 is 17 amino acids. Germline assignment: CDR1 KGHDR and CDR2 SFDVKD. Losses at the gene ends were 4 bases for V and 1 base for J; bases not matched to a gene: 8. The chain's CDR3 is CATSDSGQGSFQETQYF. The CDR3 DNA reads as TGTGCCACCAGTGACTCGGGACAGGGGAGTTTCCAAGAGACCCAGTACTTC.

The table lists this clonotype with many counts. V and J are TRBV28 and TRBJ2-5; TRBD1 aligns across 9 bases. Germline assignment: CDR1 MDHEN and CDR2 SYDVKM. There are 16 residues in the CDR3. Trimming took 5 bases from V and 5 from J; bases not matched to a gene: 12. The CDR3 is CASSTWTGDYGETQYF. CDR3 bases: TGTGCCAGCAGTACCTGGACAGGGGATTATGGGGAGACCCAGTACTTC. The complete variable domain, with remaining parts taken from reference TRBV28 and TRBJ2-5, reads DVKVTQSSRYLVKRTGEKVFLECVQDMDHENMFWYRQDPGLGLRLIYFSYDVKMKEKGDIPEGYSVSREKKERFSLILESASTNQTSMYLCASSTWTGDYGETQYFGPGTRLLVL.

This clonotype was seen ten or more times. CDR3 in amino acids: CASSAPYNEQFF. The CDR3 DNA follows: TGTGCCAGCAGCGCTCCGTACAATGAGCAGTTCTTC. The rearrangement uses TRBV7-3 and TRBJ2-1, with D unclear. The germline V and J ends were trimmed by 5 bases and 4 bases, with 6 bases remaining between them. This CDR3 is 12 amino acids long. CDR1 is SGHTA and CDR2 is FQGTGA in the germline V gene.

The chain carries TRBV19 and TRBJ2-1; 8 bases are a match to TRBD2. Germline-derived CDR1 and CDR2 are LNHDA and SQIVND (reference sequence). V gave up 11 bases and J gave up 8 bases; unmatched junction bases: 11. The CDR3 contains 13 residues. CDR3: CAARREGLDEQFF. For the CDR3, the DNA is TGTGCCGCCCGACGGGAGGGCCTCGATGAGCAGTTCTTC.

This clonotype was counted ten times or more. The rearrangement joins TRBV6-2 or TRBV6-3 to TRBJ1-4, with unresolved D. Trimming cost V 5 bases and J 13 bases, with 14 bases left between them. Germline V CDR1 and CDR2: MNHEY, SVGEGT. This CDR3 spans 12 amino acids. The CDR3 is CASSMTGVRLFF. In DNA, the CDR3 is TGTGCCAGCAGTATGACGGGTGTACGACTGTTTTTT.

This clonotype was seen at least ten times. The chain uses TRBV20-1 and TRBJ2-1; 7 nucleotides agree with TRBD2. V shed 6 bases, J shed 5 bases, and the junction held 4 bases outside the gene matches. Per the germline V gene, CDR1 is DFQATT and CDR2 is SNEGSKA (reference sequence). The CDR3 sequence is 12 residues long. CDR3 coding DNA: TGCAGTGCGGGGGGGAAACACAATGAGCAGTTCTTC. Residues: CSAGGKHNEQFF.

This clonotype occurred many times. The rearrangement joins TRBV5-1 to TRBJ1-1, with no clear D. V lost 1 base and J 1 base, leaving 8 bases between the germline ends. The CDR3 runs to 14 residues. CDR1 and CDR2 (germline): SGHRS, YFSETQ. CDR3 protein: CASSLSSGNTEAFF. The CDR3, as DNA: TGCGCCAGCAGCTTGAGTTCCGGGAACACTGAAGCTTTCTTT.

V and J are TRBV10-2 and TRBJ1-3, with 7 nucleotides matching TRBD1. The length of the CDR3 is 16 residues. The V and J ends lost 6 bases and 0 bases, in that order; junction bases with no gene match: 8. From germline, CDR1 is WSHSY and CDR2 SAAADI. The CDR3 here is CASRTGTASSGNTIYF. CDR3 DNA sequence: TGCGCCAGCAGAACTGGGACAGCGAGCTCTGGAAACACCATATATTTT.

The chain joins TRBV9 to TRBJ2-1; 11 bases map to TRBD2. Germline V gene data show CDR1 as SGDLS and CDR2 as YYNGEE. CDR3 length: 15 amino acids. Trimming at V came to 4 bases and at J to 8 bases, leaving 8 bases not matched to a gene. CDR3 region: CASSLQTSGTDEQFF. The CDR3 DNA reads as TGTGCCAGCAGCCTCCAGACTAGCGGGACGGATGAGCAGTTCTTC.

This clonotype was seen ten or more times. CDR3 in amino acids: CASSTDGPSSYNEQFF. CDR3 sequence (DNA): TGCGCCAGCAGCACGGATGGGCCCTCCTCCTACAATGAGCAGTTCTTC. V is TRBV5-1 and J is TRBJ2-1, with unresolved D. CDR3 length: 16 amino acids. Looked up from germline, CDR1 is SGHRS and CDR2 is YFSETQ. Trimming removed 4 bases at V and 0 bases at J, with 14 bases between.

Many counts were recorded for this clonotype. This sequence joins TRBV7-3 and TRBJ2-3; TRBD2 is a possible D gene (5 bases). Trimming cost V 0 bases and J 5 bases, with 12 bases left between them. Germline CDR1 SGHTA, CDR2 FQGTGA. This CDR3 contains 15 residues. The CDR3: CASSLTGGSEDTQYF. The DNA of the CDR3 is TGTGCCAGCAGCTTAACGGGTGGGAGTGAAGATACGCAGTATTTT.

This clonotype was detected only a few times. The CDR3 reads CSARDVRGITYEQYF. Here the CDR3 DNA reads TGCAGTGCTAGAGATGTGCGGGGCATTACCTACGAGCAGTACTTC. The chain carries TRBV20-1 and TRBJ2-7; maybe TRBD2 (6 bases). The germline CDR1 and CDR2 sequences are DFQATT and SNEGSKA (reference sequence). The CDR3 is 15 amino acids. V gave up 0 bases and J gave up 2 bases, with 14 bases separating them.

This clonotype was found a few times. The chain combines TRBV14 with TRBJ2-3; 11 nucleotides match TRBD1. From germline, CDR1 is SGHDN and CDR2 FVKESK. Unmatched junction bases numbered 5, after V lost 3 bases and J lost 3 bases. This CDR3 region has 16 residues. CDR3 in DNA: TGTGCCAGCAGCCAGGGGGACAGGGGGAGAACAGATACGCAGTATTTT. It specifies CASSQGDRGRTDTQYF. The variable domain in full, with the rest retrieved from reference TRBV14 and TRBJ2-3, is EAGVTQFPSHSVIEKGQTVTLRCDPISGHDNLYWYRRVMGKEIKFLLHFVKESKQDESGMPNNRFLAERTGGTYSTLKVQPAELEDSGVYFCASSQGDRGRTDTQYFGPGTRLTVL.

This clonotype was seen a few times. The chain links TRBV5-1 to TRBJ2-1; a possible D gene is TRBD1 (5 bases). Trimming pared 5 bases from V and 10 bases from J, leaving 13 bases between. There are 12 residues in the CDR3. Germline lookup yields CDR1 SGHRS and CDR2 YFSETQ. CDR3 residues: CASSAGLVEQFF. In nucleotides, the CDR3 is TGCGCCAGCAGTGCAGGGCTGGTGGAGCAGTTCTTC. Variable domain in full (rest from reference TRBV5-1 and TRBJ2-1): KAGVTQTPRYLIKTRGQQVTLSCSPISGHRSVSWYQQTPGQGLQFLFEYFSETQRNKGNFPGRFSGRQFSNSRSEMNVSTLELGDSALYLCASSAGLVEQFFGPGTRLTVL.

The chain joins TRBV18 to TRBJ1-2; D unclear. The V gene's germline CDR1 is KGHSH and CDR2 LQKENI. The CDR3 spans 14 residues. The V end was cut by 6 bases, the J end by 3 bases, with 14 bases between. The CDR3 loop reads CASSPGPADYGYTF. The CDR3 DNA is TGTGCCAGCTCTCCCGGACCGGCGGACTATGGCTACACCTTC.

This clonotype was seen ten or more times. The chain couples TRBV5-1 to TRBJ2-3, with D perhaps matching TRBD1 (6 bases). The germline CDR1 and CDR2 sequences are SGHRS and YFSETQ. V was shortened by 1 base and J by 4 bases, with 7 bases between the two germline ends. The CDR3 runs to 13 residues. This CDR3 reads CASSLWGPDTQYF. The DNA of the CDR3 is TGCGCCAGCAGCTTGTGGGGGCCAGATACGCAGTATTTT.

CDR3 loop: CASSLAEEYTEAFF. The CDR3 DNA is TGCGCCAGCAGCCTCGCCGAGGAATACACTGAAGCTTTCTTT. The chain links TRBV5-1 to TRBJ1-1; D unresolved. Looked up from germline, CDR1 is SGHRS and CDR2 is YFSETQ. CDR3 length equals 14 residues. Trimming took off 4 bases at V and 3 bases at J, with 13 bases between the two ends. Full variable domain (remainder filled in from reference TRBV5-1 and TRBJ1-1): KAGVTQTPRYLIKTRGQQVTLSCSPISGHRSVSWYQQTPGQGLQFLFEYFSETQRNKGNFPGRFSGRQFSNSRSEMNVSTLELGDSALYLCASSLAEEYTEAFFGQGTRLTVV.

This clonotype was seen repeatedly, ten times or more. V gene TRBV13 combines with J gene TRBJ2-1; D ambiguous. Trimming removed 8 bases at V and 9 bases at J, with 11 bases between. The CDR3 totals 11 residues. CDR1 and CDR2 from the germline V gene are PRHDT and FYEKMQ (reference sequence). CDR3 nucleotides: TGTGCCAGCCACGGGCGAGGTGAGCAGTTCTTC. This encodes CASHGRGEQFF.

V and J are TRBV27 and TRBJ2-3; D unresolved. V dropped 11 bases and J dropped 0 bases, with 9 bases sitting between them. CDR1 is MNHEY and CDR2 is SMNVEV in the germline V gene (reference sequence). The CDR3 runs 12 residues. Written as DNA, the CDR3 is TGTGCCTACAGACTTAGCACAGATACGCAGTATTTT. As protein: CAYRLSTDTQYF.